This TCR beta chain is from a study of cytomegalovirus exposure and HLA in healthy donors. Germline V lookup: CDR1 LNHDA, CDR2 SQIVND (reference sequence). The V and J ends lost 4 bases and 5 bases respectively, with 15 bases between them. CDR3 size: 15 residues. In its sample, this clone was seen a few times. Researchers ran the PCR with 60 Vbeta and 13 Jbeta primers. Authors' methods: Later analysis identified roughly 84 million unique TCR beta chains, roughly 11 million shared. Profiled with immunoSEQ multiplex PCR; TCRdb holds only in-frame clones, not every one. For V, J and clone size, that table is used; D and trimming come from the DNA. The sample has about 150,000 clones, 80% seen once.

The sequence came from a woman between 40 and 55 years old in good health and CMV-seropositive. Sequencing was done on a sample of PBMCs. The rearrangement joins TRBV19 to TRBJ2-1; no reliable D call. The CDR3 region is CASSREARSNNEQFF. The DNA of the CDR3 is TGTGCCAGTAGTAGAGAGGCCAGAAGTAACAATGAGCAGTTCTTC.